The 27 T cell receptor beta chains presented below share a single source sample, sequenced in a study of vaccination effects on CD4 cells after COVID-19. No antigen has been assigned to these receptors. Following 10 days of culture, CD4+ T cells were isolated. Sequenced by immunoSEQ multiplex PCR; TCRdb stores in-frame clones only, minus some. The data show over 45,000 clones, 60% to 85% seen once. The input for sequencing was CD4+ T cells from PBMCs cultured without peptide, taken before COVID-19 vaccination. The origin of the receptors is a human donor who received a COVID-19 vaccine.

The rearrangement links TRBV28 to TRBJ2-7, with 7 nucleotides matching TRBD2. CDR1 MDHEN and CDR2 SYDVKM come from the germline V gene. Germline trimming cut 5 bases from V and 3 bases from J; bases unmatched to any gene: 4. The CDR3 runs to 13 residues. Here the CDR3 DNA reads TGTGCCAGCAGTGTGACTAGCAGCTACGAGCAGTACGTC. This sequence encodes CASSVTSSYEQYV.

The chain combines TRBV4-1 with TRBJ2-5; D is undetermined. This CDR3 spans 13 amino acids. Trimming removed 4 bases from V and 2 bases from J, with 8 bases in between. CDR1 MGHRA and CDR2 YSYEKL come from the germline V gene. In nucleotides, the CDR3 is TGCGCCAGCAGCCGGGCAGCTCAAGAGACCCAGTACTTC. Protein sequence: CASSRAAQETQYF.

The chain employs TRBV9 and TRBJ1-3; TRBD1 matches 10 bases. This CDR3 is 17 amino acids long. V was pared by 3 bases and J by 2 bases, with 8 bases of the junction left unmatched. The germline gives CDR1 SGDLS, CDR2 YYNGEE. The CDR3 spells CASSADRGQRAGNTIYF. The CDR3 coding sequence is TGTGCCAGCAGCGCCGACAGGGGGCAGAGGGCTGGAAACACCATATATTTT.

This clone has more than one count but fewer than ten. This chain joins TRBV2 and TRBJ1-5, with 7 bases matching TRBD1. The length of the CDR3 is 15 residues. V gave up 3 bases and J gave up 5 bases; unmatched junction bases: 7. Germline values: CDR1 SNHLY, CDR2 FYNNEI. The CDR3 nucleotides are TGTGCCAGCAGTGAGCGGGCAGGGGGGTATCAGCCCCAGCATTTT. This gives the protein CASSERAGGYQPQHF.

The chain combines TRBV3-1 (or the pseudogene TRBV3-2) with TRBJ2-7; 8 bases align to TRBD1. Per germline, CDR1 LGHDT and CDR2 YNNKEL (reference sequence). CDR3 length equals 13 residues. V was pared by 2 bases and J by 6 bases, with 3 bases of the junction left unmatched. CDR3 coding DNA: TGTGCCAGCAGCCAACAGGGGGCTGGCGAGCAGTACGTC. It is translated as CASSQQGAGEQYV.

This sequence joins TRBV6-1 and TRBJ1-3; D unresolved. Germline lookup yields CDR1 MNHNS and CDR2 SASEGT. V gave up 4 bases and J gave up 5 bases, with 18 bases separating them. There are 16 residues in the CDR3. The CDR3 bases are TGTGCCAGCAGTGTTCTGAAGACGGCCGCACGAAACACCATATATTTT. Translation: CASSVLKTAARNTIYF.

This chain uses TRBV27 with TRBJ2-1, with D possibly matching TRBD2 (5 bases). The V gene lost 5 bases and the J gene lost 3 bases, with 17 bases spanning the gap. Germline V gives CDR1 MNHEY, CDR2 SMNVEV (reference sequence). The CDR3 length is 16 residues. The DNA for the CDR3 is TGTGCCAGCAGTCCCCTGCCCCTAGCTTACTACAATGAGCAGTTCTTC. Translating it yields CASSPLPLAYYNEQFF.

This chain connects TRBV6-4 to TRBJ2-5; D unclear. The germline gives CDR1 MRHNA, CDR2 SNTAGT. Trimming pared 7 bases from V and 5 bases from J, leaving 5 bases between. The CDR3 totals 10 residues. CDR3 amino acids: CASKEETQYF. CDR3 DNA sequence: TGTGCCAGCAAGGAGGAGACCCAGTACTTC.

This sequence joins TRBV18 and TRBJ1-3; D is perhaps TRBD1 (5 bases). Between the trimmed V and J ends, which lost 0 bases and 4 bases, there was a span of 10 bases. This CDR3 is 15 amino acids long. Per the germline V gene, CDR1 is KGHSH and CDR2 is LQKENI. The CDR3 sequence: CASSPPGREGNTIYF. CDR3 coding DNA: TGTGCCAGCTCACCACCGGGCAGGGAAGGAAACACCATATATTTT.

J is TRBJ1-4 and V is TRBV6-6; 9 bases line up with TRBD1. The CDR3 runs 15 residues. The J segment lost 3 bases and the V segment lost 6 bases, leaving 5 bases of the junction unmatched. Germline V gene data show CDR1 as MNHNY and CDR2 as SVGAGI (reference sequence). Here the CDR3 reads CASSKGQGPNEKLFF. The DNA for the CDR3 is TGTGCCAGCAGCAAAGGACAGGGGCCTAATGAAAAACTGTTTTTT.

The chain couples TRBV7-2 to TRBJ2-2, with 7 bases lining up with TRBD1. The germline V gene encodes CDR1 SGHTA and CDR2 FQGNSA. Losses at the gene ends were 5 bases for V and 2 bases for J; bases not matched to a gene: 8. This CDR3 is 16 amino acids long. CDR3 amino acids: CASSPTGTVNTGELFF. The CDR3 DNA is TGTGCCAGCAGCCCGACCGGGACAGTCAACACCGGGGAGCTGTTTTTT.

The CDR3 is CASSLVRWQGSYGYTF. For the CDR3, the DNA is TGTGCCAGCAGCTTAGTCAGGTGGCAGGGGAGCTATGGCTACACCTTC. The rearrangement joins TRBV7-2 to TRBJ1-2, with D maybe TRBD1 (6 bases). CDR3 length: 16 amino acids. V was trimmed by 1 base and J by 4 bases, leaving 16 bases between them. Germline CDR1 is SGHTA and CDR2 is FQGNSA.

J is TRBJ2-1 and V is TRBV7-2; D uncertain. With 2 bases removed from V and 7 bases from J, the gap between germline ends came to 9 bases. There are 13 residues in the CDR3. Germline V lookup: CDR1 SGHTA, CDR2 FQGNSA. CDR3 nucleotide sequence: TGTGCCAGCAGCTTAAGGTGGCAGAATGAGCAGTTCTTC. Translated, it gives CASSLRWQNEQFF.

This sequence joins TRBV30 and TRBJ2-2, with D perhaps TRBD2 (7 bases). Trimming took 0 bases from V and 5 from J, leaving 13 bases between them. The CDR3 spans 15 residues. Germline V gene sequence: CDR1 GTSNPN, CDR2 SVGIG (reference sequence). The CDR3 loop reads CAWSVEGRGTGELFF. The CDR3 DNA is TGTGCCTGGAGTGTAGAGGGGAGGGGGACCGGGGAGCTGTTTTTT.

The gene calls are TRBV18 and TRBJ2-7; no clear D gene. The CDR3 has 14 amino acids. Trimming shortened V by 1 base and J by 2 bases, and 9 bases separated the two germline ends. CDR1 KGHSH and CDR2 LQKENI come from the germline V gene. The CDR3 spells CASSPRAGAYEQYV. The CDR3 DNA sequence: TGTGCCAGCTCACCACGGGCTGGAGCCTACGAGCAGTACGTC.

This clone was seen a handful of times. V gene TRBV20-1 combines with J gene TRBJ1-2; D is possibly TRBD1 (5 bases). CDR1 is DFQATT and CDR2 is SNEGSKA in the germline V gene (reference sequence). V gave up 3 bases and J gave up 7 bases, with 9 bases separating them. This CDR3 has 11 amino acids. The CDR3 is CSASTGGGYTF. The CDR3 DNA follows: TGCAGTGCTAGCACAGGAGGTGGCTACACCTTC.

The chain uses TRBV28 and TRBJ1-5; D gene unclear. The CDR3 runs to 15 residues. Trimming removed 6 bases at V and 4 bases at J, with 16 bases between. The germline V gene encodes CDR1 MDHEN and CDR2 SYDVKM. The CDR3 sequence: CASSPLTGSNQPQHF. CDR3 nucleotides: TGTGCCAGCAGCCCCCTCACCGGGTCTAATCAGCCCCAGCATTTT. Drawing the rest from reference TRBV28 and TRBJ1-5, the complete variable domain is DVKVTQSSRYLVKRTGEKVFLECVQDMDHENMFWYRQDPGLGLRLIYFSYDVKMKEKGDIPEGYSVSREKKERFSLILESASTNQTSMYLCASSPLTGSNQPQHFGDGTRLSIL.

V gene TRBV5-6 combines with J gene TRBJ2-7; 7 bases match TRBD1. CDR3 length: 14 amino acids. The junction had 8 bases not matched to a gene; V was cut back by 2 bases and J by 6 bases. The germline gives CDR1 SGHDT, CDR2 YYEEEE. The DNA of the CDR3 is TGTGCCAGCAGCTTCAGACAGGGACCCTCCGAGCAGTACGTC. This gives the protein CASSFRQGPSEQYV.

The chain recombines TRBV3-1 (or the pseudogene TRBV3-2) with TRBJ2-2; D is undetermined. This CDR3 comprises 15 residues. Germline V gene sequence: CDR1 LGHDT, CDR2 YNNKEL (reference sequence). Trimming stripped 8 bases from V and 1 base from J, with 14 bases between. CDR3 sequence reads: CASSPGPGNTGELFF. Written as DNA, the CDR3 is TGTGCCAGCTCTCCTGGTCCGGGGAACACCGGGGAGCTGTTTTTT.

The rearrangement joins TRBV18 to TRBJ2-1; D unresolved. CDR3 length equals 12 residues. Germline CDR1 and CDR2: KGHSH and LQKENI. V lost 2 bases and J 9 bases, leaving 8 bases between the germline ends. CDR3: CASSPGSAEQFF. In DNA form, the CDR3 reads TGTGCCAGCTCACCAGGGTCGGCTGAGCAGTTCTTC.

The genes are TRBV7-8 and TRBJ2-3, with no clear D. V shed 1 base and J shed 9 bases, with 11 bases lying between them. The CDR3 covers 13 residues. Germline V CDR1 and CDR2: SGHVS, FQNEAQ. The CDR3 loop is CASSLVRMGTQYF. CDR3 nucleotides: TGTGCCAGCAGCTTAGTCAGAATGGGGACGCAGTATTTT.

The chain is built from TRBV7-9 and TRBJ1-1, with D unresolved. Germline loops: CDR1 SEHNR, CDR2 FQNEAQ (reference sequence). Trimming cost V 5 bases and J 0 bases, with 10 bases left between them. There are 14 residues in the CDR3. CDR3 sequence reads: CASSLHYMNTEAFF. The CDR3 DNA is TGTGCCAGCAGCCTACATTACATGAACACTGAAGCTTTCTTT.

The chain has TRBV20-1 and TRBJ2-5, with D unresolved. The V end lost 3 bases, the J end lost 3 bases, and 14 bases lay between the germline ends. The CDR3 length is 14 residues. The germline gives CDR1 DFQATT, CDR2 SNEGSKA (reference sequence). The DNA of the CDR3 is TGCAGTGCTAGTAGGCGTATAAGGGAAGAGACCCAGTACTTC. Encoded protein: CSASRRIREETQYF.

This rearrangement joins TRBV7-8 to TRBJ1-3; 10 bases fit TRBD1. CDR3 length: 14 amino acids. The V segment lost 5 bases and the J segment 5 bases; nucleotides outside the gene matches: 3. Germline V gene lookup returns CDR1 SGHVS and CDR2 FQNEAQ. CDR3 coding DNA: TGTGCCAGCAGCAGGGACAGGGGTAGAAACACCATATATTTT. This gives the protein CASSRDRGRNTIYF.

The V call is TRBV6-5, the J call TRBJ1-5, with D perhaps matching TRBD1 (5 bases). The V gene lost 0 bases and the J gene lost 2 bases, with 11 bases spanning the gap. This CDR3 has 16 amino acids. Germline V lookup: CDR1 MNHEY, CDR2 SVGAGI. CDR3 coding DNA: TGTGCCAGCAGTTACTCCGCAGGGCCGGGCAATCAGCCCCAGCATTTT. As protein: CASSYSAGPGNQPQHF.

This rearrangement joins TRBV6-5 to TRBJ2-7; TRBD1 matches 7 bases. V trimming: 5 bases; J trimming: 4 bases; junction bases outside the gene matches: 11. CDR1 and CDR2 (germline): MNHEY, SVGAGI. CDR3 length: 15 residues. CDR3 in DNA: TGTGCCAGCAGTCAAATCCCCCGGGACAGTTACGAGCAGTACGTC. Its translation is CASSQIPRDSYEQYV.

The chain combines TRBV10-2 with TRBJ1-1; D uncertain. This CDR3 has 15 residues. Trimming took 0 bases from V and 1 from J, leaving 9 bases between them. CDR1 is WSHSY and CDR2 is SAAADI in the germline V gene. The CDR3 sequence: CASSESGPKNTEAFF. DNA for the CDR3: TGCGCCAGCAGTGAGTCGGGCCCCAAGAACACTGAAGCTTTCTTT.